The 24 T cell receptor beta chains listed next were all sequenced from one sample in a study of beta chain features in type 1 diabetes. Isolated RNA was reverse transcribed in full, so expressed TCRB transcripts were sequenced. Some clones are missing from TCRdb's copy, which holds only in-frame ones; the method was immunoSEQ multiplex PCR. The sample has about 340,000 clones, 13% seen once. These receptors' antigens are unknown. General study findings and limits: Across all four CD4+ subsets, people with type 1 diabetes showed modestly shorter TCRB CDR3s.

What was sequenced was naive CD4+ T cells from blood. Receptors originate from a woman under 30 with type 1 diabetes.

This rearrangement joins TRBV18 to TRBJ1-2; 7 nucleotides match TRBD1. This CDR3 has 14 amino acids. Germline CDR1 reads KGHSH; CDR2 reads LQKENI. Trimming removed 5 bases from V and 8 bases from J; junction bases left unmatched: 11. CDR3 protein: CASSTLTGVIGYTF. CDR3 nucleotides: TGTGCCAGCTCAACTCTAACAGGGGTTATCGGCTACACCTTC.

The chain couples TRBV19 to TRBJ2-1; 13 bases line up with TRBD2. Unmatched junction bases numbered 8, after V lost 3 bases and J lost 9 bases. The CDR3 has 16 amino acids. Germline CDR1 and CDR2: LNHDA and SQIVND (reference sequence). CDR3 DNA sequence: TGTGCCAGTAGTATCCGACTAGCGGGAGGAGTTAGTGAGCAGTTCTTC. Translated: CASSIRLAGGVSEQFF.

This clone occurred a few times. The CDR3 spells CASSAGGEETQYF. The CDR3 region has the DNA TGTGCCAGTAGTGCGGGAGGGGAAGAGACCCAGTACTTC. The chain is built from TRBV19 and TRBJ2-5; 9 nucleotides match TRBD2. Germline trimming cut 5 bases from V and 3 bases from J; bases unmatched to any gene: 1. This CDR3 has 13 residues. Looked up from germline, CDR1 is LNHDA and CDR2 is SQIVND (reference sequence).

The chain combines TRBV30 with TRBJ2-7; 9 positions match TRBD2. V was pared by 3 bases and J by 5 bases, with 5 bases of the junction left unmatched. Germline assignment: CDR1 GTSNPN and CDR2 SVGIG (reference sequence). The CDR3 totals 13 residues. In DNA form, the CDR3 reads TGTGCCTGGAGCGTAGCGGGAGCCCACGAGCAGTACTTC. Protein: CAWSVAGAHEQYF.

The rearrangement joins TRBV6-1 to TRBJ2-5; 13 bases agree with TRBD2. Germline V gene data show CDR1 as MNHNS and CDR2 as SASEGT. V was pared by 4 bases and J by 3 bases, with 2 bases of the junction left unmatched. This CDR3 contains 15 residues. CDR3 sequence: CASSAGTSGKETQYF. The CDR3 DNA reads TGTGCCAGCAGTGCCGGGACTAGCGGGAAAGAGACCCAGTACTTC.

This chain uses TRBV2 with TRBJ2-1; possible D gene TRBD2, 6 bases. There are 14 residues in the CDR3. V was cut by 6 bases and J by 8 bases, with 17 bases left in between. Germline assignment: CDR1 SNHLY and CDR2 FYNNEI. CDR3 DNA: TGTGCCAGCAGCCATGTCCCGGAGGGCGATGAGCAGTTCTTC. As protein: CASSHVPEGDEQFF.

The gene calls are TRBV11-2 and TRBJ2-1; D may be TRBD2 (5 bases). Germline V lookup: CDR1 SGHAT, CDR2 FQNNGV. V shed 7 bases and J shed 0 bases, with 13 bases lying between them. The CDR3 has 15 amino acids. CDR3 DNA: TGTGCCAGCACCCCCACCGGGAACTCCTACAATGAGCAGTTCTTC. Translated, it gives CASTPTGNSYNEQFF.

J is TRBJ2-7 and V is TRBV11-1; D gene unclear. V lost 5 bases and J 1 base, leaving 12 bases between the germline ends. The CDR3 runs 14 residues. The germline gives CDR1 SGHAT, CDR2 FQDESV (reference sequence). The CDR3 spells CASSLPGPSYEQYF. CDR3 in DNA: TGTGCCAGCAGCCTACCGGGTCCATCCTACGAGCAGTACTTC.

The rearrangement links TRBV5-1 to TRBJ2-7, with TRBD1 as a possible D gene (6 bases). The CDR3 runs to 15 residues. Trimming took off 0 bases at V and 5 bases at J, with 15 bases between the two ends. Germline CDR1 SGHRS, CDR2 YFSETQ. CDR3 sequence: CASSLAAGVWNEQYF. CDR3 DNA: TGCGCCAGCAGCTTGGCGGCAGGGGTATGGAACGAGCAGTACTTC.

The V call is TRBV10-3, the J call TRBJ1-5, with TRBD1 identical over 7 bases. The V gene's germline CDR1 is ENHRY and CDR2 SYGVKD. This CDR3 has 16 residues. After removal of 2 bases from V and 0 bases from J, the junction contained 4 bases not matched to a gene. This chain's CDR3 is CAISERWDSSNQPQHF. The CDR3 DNA sequence: TGTGCCATCAGTGAGAGGTGGGACAGTAGCAATCAGCCCCAGCATTTT.

This clone was recorded a few times. The chain joins TRBV19 to TRBJ2-3; D might be TRBD1 (5 bases). The V and J ends lost 6 bases and 2 bases respectively, with 12 bases between them. The germline gives CDR1 LNHDA, CDR2 SQIVND (reference sequence). The CDR3 covers 14 residues. CDR3 residues: CASRTARFTDTQYF. The CDR3 bases are TGTGCCAGTAGGACAGCACGTTTCACAGATACGCAGTATTTT.

This chain's CDR3 is CASTLLRGRNTEAFF. The CDR3 DNA reads TGCGCCAGCACCCTCCTCAGGGGAAGGAACACTGAAGCTTTCTTT. V is TRBV4-1 and J is TRBJ1-1, with D possibly matching TRBD1 (6 bases). This CDR3 has 15 amino acids. V lost 7 bases to trimming and J lost 1 base, with 16 bases between them. Germline values: CDR1 MGHRA, CDR2 YSYEKL.

On this clone itself: An end of the junction differs from the germline gene, which may be a read error. The chain employs TRBV7-9 and TRBJ1-2, with TRBD1 identical over 8 bases. The CDR3 loop spans 12 amino acids. Germline CDR1 reads SEHNR; CDR2 reads FQNEAQ (reference sequence). The DNA of the CDR3 is TGTGCCAGCAGCCTAAGGACAGGGACCAGCTCCTTC. Its protein product is CASSLRTGTSSF.

This clone was counted only a few times. The chain recombines TRBV11-2 with TRBJ2-2, with a possible D match to TRBD2 (6 bases). The CDR3 consists of 18 residues. V was clipped by 4 bases and J by 0 bases, with 18 bases between them. From germline, CDR1 is SGHAT and CDR2 FQNNGV. The CDR3 is CASSYYPSVRPNTGELFF. The CDR3 DNA reads as TGTGCCAGCAGCTACTACCCTAGCGTTCGACCGAACACCGGGGAGCTGTTTTTT.

This clone was seen a handful of times. In the same sample, other DNA sequences code for this CDR3. The V call is TRBV9, the J call TRBJ2-1, with 13 bases aligning to TRBD2. Germline assignment: CDR1 SGDLS and CDR2 YYNGEE. Trimming took 0 bases from V and 6 from J; bases not matched to a gene: 3. This CDR3 has 16 amino acids. The CDR3 sequence: CASSVGGLAGLNEQFF. In nucleotides, the CDR3 is TGTGCCAGCAGCGTAGGGGGACTAGCGGGACTCAATGAGCAGTTCTTC.

CDR3 nucleotides: TGTGCCAGCAGCTTAGAGGCCAGGGGGCATGGCTACACCTTC. Translating it yields CASSLEARGHGYTF. The chain combines TRBV7-9 with TRBJ1-2, with 8 bases lining up with TRBD1. After removal of 1 base from V and 6 bases from J, the junction contained 4 bases not matched to a gene. Per germline, CDR1 SEHNR and CDR2 FQNEAQ (reference sequence). The CDR3 runs to 14 residues.

The genes are TRBV30 and TRBJ1-1; TRBD1 matches at 8 bases. This CDR3 region has 14 residues. Trimming cost V 5 bases and J 1 base; bases outside gene matches: 6. CDR1 GTSNPN and CDR2 SVGIG come from the germline V gene (reference sequence). CDR3 residues: CAWRTGGSNTEAFF. As DNA, the CDR3 is TGTGCCTGGCGTACAGGGGGTTCGAACACTGAAGCTTTCTTT. The whole variable domain, remainder taken from reference TRBV30 and TRBJ1-1, is SQTIHQWPATLVQPVGSPLSLECTVEGTSNPNLYWYRQAAGRGLQLLFYSVGIGQISSEVPQNLSASRPQDRQFILSSKKLLLSDSGFYLCAWRTGGSNTEAFFGQGTRLTVV.

There are a few counts of this clone. The chain carries TRBV4-3 and TRBJ1-1; the D is unclear. Per the germline V gene, CDR1 is LGHNA and CDR2 is YSLEER. The CDR3 loop spans 13 amino acids. Trimming stripped 0 bases from V and 7 bases from J, with 9 bases between. CDR3 sequence (DNA): TGCGCCAGCAGCCAAGAGTACTGGAGTGAAGCTTTCTTT. Its protein product is CASSQEYWSEAFF.

This clone was recorded a few times. CDR3 sequence: CASSLGTSGITGNEQFF. Written as DNA, the CDR3 is TGTGCCAGCAGCTTAGGGACTAGCGGGATTACAGGCAATGAGCAGTTCTTC. The chain is built from TRBV7-3 and TRBJ2-1; the match to TRBD2 covers 13 bases. V shed 2 bases and J 6 bases; nucleotides not matched to a gene: 7. Germline V gene sequence: CDR1 SGHTA, CDR2 FQGTGA. This CDR3 has 17 amino acids.

This chain connects TRBV6-6 to TRBJ1-2, with 11 nucleotides matching TRBD1. Germline CDR1 reads MNHNY; CDR2 reads SVGAGI (reference sequence). The CDR3 has 15 amino acids. With 6 bases clipped from V and 6 bases from J, the junction kept 9 bases outside the gene matches. The CDR3 spells CASSTQGQGDHGYTF. For the CDR3, the DNA is TGTGCCAGCAGCACACAGGGACAGGGGGATCATGGCTACACCTTC.

The V and J genes are TRBV15 and TRBJ2-3, with TRBD2 matching over 8 bases. V was clipped by 5 bases and J by 2 bases; unmatched bases: 9. Looked up from germline, CDR1 is LNHNV and CDR2 is YYDKDF (reference sequence). The CDR3 loop spans 16 amino acids. The CDR3 loop reads CATSQGAGGPTDTQYF. The CDR3 bases are TGTGCCACCAGCCAAGGGGCGGGAGGCCCCACAGATACGCAGTATTTT.

This chain connects TRBV27 to TRBJ1-5; the D gene is possibly TRBD1 (6 bases). Per germline, CDR1 MNHEY and CDR2 SMNVEV (reference sequence). V was shortened by 6 bases and J by 0 bases, with 12 bases between the two germline ends. The CDR3 is made up of 15 amino acids. CDR3 coding DNA: TGTGCCAGCAGCACCTCCAGGGGTAGCAATCAGCCCCAGCATTTT. Translation: CASSTSRGSNQPQHF.

This clone was seen only a few times. DNA for the CDR3: TGTGCCAGCTCACCAATTGGGGGCCAGGGCACAGATACGCAGTATTTT. Protein product: CASSPIGGQGTDTQYF. J is TRBJ2-3 and V is TRBV18, with D perhaps TRBD1 (6 bases). The germline V gene encodes CDR1 KGHSH and CDR2 LQKENI. V was cut by 2 bases and J by 1 base, with 13 bases left in between. The CDR3 has 16 amino acids.

In this sample, this clone turned up a few times. This chain links TRBV7-2 with TRBJ2-7; 10 bases are shared with TRBD2. The CDR3 covers 15 residues. Trimming took 1 base from V and 7 from J; bases not matched to a gene: 7. From germline, CDR1 is SGHTA and CDR2 FQGNSA. The CDR3 here is CASSLGLAGEVEQYV. CDR3 sequence (DNA): TGTGCCAGCAGCTTAGGCCTAGCGGGAGAAGTTGAGCAGTACGTC.